The source of this T cell receptor beta chain is a study of blood T cell repertoires in COVID-19. Background on the study: Acute-phase and convalescent COVID-19 samples originated in the United States, Italy and Spain. T cells, B-cell-depleted T cells, or PBMCs supplied cDNA or gDNA.

Source study methods: Reference gene primer amplification gave estimated nucleated cell counts. Clones were read by immunoSEQ multiplex PCR, and TCRdb kept only the in-frame ones, dropping some. The V and J calls and clone size were taken over from that table, and D and trimming were inferred from the DNA. The table records 150,000 to 200,000 clones, around nine tenths of them present only once. V lost 1 base, J lost 6 bases, and 7 bases stayed unmatched. Germline CDR1 and CDR2: KGHDR and SFDVKD. There are 16 residues in the CDR3. The sequence was obtained from a man aged 35-49 years with active or convalescent COVID-19. This chain links TRBV24-1 with TRBJ1-2; TRBD1 aligns across 10 bases. The sample taken for sequencing was peripheral blood. CDR3 coding DNA: TGTGCCACCAGTGATTTCTGGACAGGGGGATTTCATGGCTACACCTTC. Its protein is CATSDFWTGGFHGYTF.